This TCR beta chain was observed in a study of beta chain features in type 1 diabetes. A word on this clone: Its antigen is unidentified.

Since all of the isolated RNA was reverse transcribed, expressed TCRB transcripts were what got sequenced. Sequenced by immunoSEQ multiplex PCR; TCRdb stores in-frame clones only, minus some. The sample has around 710,000 clones, about an eighth seen once; the top ten hold about 0.11%. Whole-study findings and limits: Patients with Type 1 diabetes showed moderately but significantly shorter TCRB CDR3s in all four CD4+ subsets.

V trimming: 6 bases; J trimming: 0 bases; junction bases outside the gene matches: 11. The germline CDR1 and CDR2 sequences are SNHLY and FYNNEI. The CDR3 loop spans 18 amino acids. This sequence was found in a man aged 30 to 39 with type 1 diabetes. V and J are TRBV2 and TRBJ1-3, with TRBD1 matching 10 bases. Sequences were obtained from naive CD4+ T cells from blood. The CDR3 DNA reads as TGTGCCAGCAGAGTGTCGGGGACAGGGGCCTTCTCTGGAAACACCATATATTTT. This sequence encodes CASRVSGTGAFSGNTIYF.